This T cell receptor (beta chain) was observed in a study of OX40 agonist ivuxolimab in advanced cancers. In the study overall: Patients took ivuxolimab, an agonistic anti-OX40 (CD134) antibody. Whole-study results and caveats: CD8+ T cells averaged more expanded clones than CD4+. Near-lowest levels of clonal expansion characterized partial responders at 0.1-3.0 mg/kg.

A word on this clone: Its antigen is unidentified.

This table comes from immunoSEQ multiplex PCR, and its TCRdb copy is limited to in-frame clones, with some not included. This sample has tens of thousands of clones, with around 90% found just once. The receptor comes from an adult with an advanced solid tumor such as melanoma, head and neck, liver or kidney cancer. Sequenced material: CD4+ or CD8+ T cells sorted from blood, taken in a trial of the OX40 agonist ivuxolimab.

As DNA, the CDR3 is TGTGCCAGCAGTTACTCTGATGCAGGGTCGCCCCAGCATTTT. Its protein product is CASSYSDAGSPQHF. This chain links TRBV6-5 with TRBJ1-5, with D possibly TRBD1 on 5 matching bases. Trimming stripped 0 bases from V and 9 bases from J, with 12 bases between. Germline assignment: CDR1 MNHEY and CDR2 SVGAGI. The CDR3 runs 14 residues.